Following are 10 T cell receptor beta chains from one sample sequenced in a study of T cells expressing NK-cell markers. TCRdb reanalyzed the 5' RACE reads and collapses them to one entry per CDR3 protein, without DNA. The listing records fewer than 400,000 distinct CDR3 sequences. What was sequenced was blood T cells: a sorted CD56 or NKG2C T cell subset, CD4+ or CD8+ T cells, or bulk PBMC T cells (not recorded which). Source of these receptors: a man aged 18-70 years in good health.

The V and J genes are TRBV7-8 and TRBJ2-1; absent DNA, TCRdb's TRBD2 call cannot be checked. Germline CDR1 SGHVS, CDR2 FQNEAQ. This CDR3 is built from 17 residues. CDR3 loop: CASSRTSGGGRYNEQFF.

This CDR3 is CASSFGGAYHQPQHF. V gene TRBV5-5 combines with J gene TRBJ1-5; no DNA is available, so the TRBD1 call from TCRdb remains unchecked. Germline V gene sequence: CDR1 SGHKS, CDR2 YYEKEE (reference sequence). This CDR3 is 15 amino acids long.

The rearrangement uses TRBV20-1 and TRBJ1-6; no DNA is available, so the TRBD1 call from TCRdb remains unchecked. The CDR3 has 15 residues. Germline V gene data show CDR1 as DFQATT and CDR2 as SNEGSKA (reference sequence). The CDR3 reads CSAKRGGAGNSPLHF.

This chain links TRBV11-3 with TRBJ2-2; TCRdb's assignment of TRBD2 cannot be checked, as there is no DNA. Germline assignment: CDR1 SGHNT and CDR2 YENEEA. The CDR3 sequence is 14 residues long. The CDR3 protein is CASSPGGPAGELFF.

The chain uses TRBV7-2 and TRBJ1-1. Germline CDR1 and CDR2: SGHTA and FQGNSA. CDR3 size: 15 residues. The CDR3 sequence: CASSHMVVKDTEAFF.

The gene calls are TRBV11-1 and TRBJ1-1; TCRdb's D gene call, TRBD1, goes unchecked for lack of DNA. The CDR3 spans 18 residues. Germline CDR1 is SGHAT and CDR2 is FQDESV (reference sequence). CDR3: CASRPWTGGEKATSEAFF.

V is TRBV4-2 and J is TRBJ2-3; TCRdb names TRBD1, which stays unverified in the absence of DNA. The length of the CDR3 is 19 residues. In germline, CDR1 is LGHNA, CDR2 YNFKEQ. The CDR3 protein is CASSTQEILGQGRTDTQYF.

The chain recombines TRBV18 with TRBJ1-2; TCRdb outputs TRBD1, but without DNA this stays unchecked. Germline V lookup: CDR1 KGHSH, CDR2 LQKENI. The CDR3 length is 15 residues. CDR3 in amino acids: CASSLGTGEFYGYTF.

V usage is TRBV5-6 and J usage is TRBJ1-6; TCRdb's assignment of TRBD1 cannot be checked, as there is no DNA. The CDR3 runs 15 residues. The germline V gene encodes CDR1 SGHDT and CDR2 YYEEEE. The CDR3 loop is CASSLRDSINSPLHF.

The V call is TRBV12-3 or TRBV12-4, the J call TRBJ2-1; TCRdb's D call of TRBD1 is untestable without DNA. CDR3 length equals 14 residues. CDR3 loop: CASAQGFSQNEQFF.